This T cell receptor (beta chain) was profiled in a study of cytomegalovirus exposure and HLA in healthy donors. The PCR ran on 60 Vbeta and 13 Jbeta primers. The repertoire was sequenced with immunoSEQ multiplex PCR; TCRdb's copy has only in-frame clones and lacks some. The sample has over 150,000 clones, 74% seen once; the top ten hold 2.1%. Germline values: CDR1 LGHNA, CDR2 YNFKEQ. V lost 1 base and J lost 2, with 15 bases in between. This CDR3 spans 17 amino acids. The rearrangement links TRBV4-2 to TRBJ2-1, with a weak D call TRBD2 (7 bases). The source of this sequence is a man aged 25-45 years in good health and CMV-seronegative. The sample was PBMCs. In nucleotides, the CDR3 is TGTGCCAGCAGCCAAGGGAGCGGGGACATCCCCTACAATGAGCAGTTCTTC. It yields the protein CASSQGSGDIPYNEQFF.